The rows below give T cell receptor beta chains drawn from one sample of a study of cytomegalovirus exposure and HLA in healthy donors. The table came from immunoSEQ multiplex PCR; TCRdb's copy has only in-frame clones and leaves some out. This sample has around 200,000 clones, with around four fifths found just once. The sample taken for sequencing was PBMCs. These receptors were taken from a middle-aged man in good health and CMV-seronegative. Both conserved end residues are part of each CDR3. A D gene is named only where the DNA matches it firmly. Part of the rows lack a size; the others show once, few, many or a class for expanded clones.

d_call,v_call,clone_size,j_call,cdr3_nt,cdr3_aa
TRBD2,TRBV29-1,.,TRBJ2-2,TGCAGCGTTGAAGATCGGACTAGGGTTCGCCCCGGGGAGCTGTTTTTT,CSVEDRTRVRPGELFF
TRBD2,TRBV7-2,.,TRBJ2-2,TGTGCCAGCAGCCTCATGGGACTAGCGGGAGGTTGGACCGGGGAGCTGTTTTTT,CASSLMGLAGGWTGELFF
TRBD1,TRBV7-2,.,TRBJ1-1,TGTGCCAGCAGCTTAGGAGGGACAGGGAGATTGAACACTGAAGCTTTCTTT,CASSLGGTGRLNTEAFF
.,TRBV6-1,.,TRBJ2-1,TGTGCCAGCACCACCGGGTGGTACAATGAGCAGTTCTTC,CASTTGWYNEQFF
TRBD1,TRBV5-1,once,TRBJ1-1,TGCGCCAGCAGCTCGGGACAGGGGAGCACTGAAGCTTTCTTT,CASSSGQGSTEAFF
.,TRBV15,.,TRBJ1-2,TGTGCCACCAGCAGAGGAGGGTCATTGGGTTATGGCTACACCTTC,CATSRGGSLGYGYTF
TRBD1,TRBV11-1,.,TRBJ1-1,TGTGCCAGCAGCAAAGGACAGGGGTACACTGAAGCTTTCTTT,CASSKGQGYTEAFF
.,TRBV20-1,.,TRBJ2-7,TGCAGTACCCGCGGACACTACGAGCAGTACTTC,CSTRGHYEQYF
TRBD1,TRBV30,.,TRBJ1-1,TGTGCCTGGAAGGCCCGGGACAGCATGAACACTGAAGCTTTCTTT,CAWKARDSMNTEAFF
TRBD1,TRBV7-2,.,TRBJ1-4,TGTGCCAGCAGCTCCGGACAGGGGACTAATGAAAAACTGTTTTTT,CASSSGQGTNEKLFF
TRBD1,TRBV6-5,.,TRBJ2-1,TGTGCCAGCAGTTACGACAGGGGGGTTTCCTACAATGAGCAGTTCTTC,CASSYDRGVSYNEQFF
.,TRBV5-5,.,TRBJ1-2,TGTGCCAGCAGCCCCAGGCCGGCAGGGGCTAACTATGGCTACACCTTC,CASSPRPAGANYGYTF
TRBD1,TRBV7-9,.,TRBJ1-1,TGTTCCAGCAGCTCCGACAGGGTTGAAGCTTTCTTT,CSSSSDRVEAFF
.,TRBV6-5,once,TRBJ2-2,TGTGCCAGCAGTTTTGGGTCGGTCGCGGGGACCGGGGAGCTGTTTTTT,CASSFGSVAGTGELFF
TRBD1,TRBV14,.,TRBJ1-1,TGTGCCAGCAGCCAGGGACAGGGACCCATAGACACTGAAGCTTTCTTT,CASSQGQGPIDTEAFF
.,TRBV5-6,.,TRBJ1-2,TGTGCCAGCAGCTTAGGGCAGGGAAAGGCTGGCTACACCTTC,CASSLGQGKAGYTF
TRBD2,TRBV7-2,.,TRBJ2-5,TGTGCCAGCAGCGCACAAGCGGGGAATGGGGAGACCCAGTACTTC,CASSAQAGNGETQYF
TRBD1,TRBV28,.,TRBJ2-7,TGTGCCAGCAGCAGCGGACAGGGCAAAAGGGAGCAGTACTTC,CASSSGQGKREQYF